The source of this TCR beta chain is a study of blood T cell repertoires in COVID-19. In the original analysis: Amplified reference gene primers provided the basis for estimating nucleated cell counts. Produced via immunoSEQ multiplex PCR; TCRdb's table is partial and in-frame only. V, J and clone size are taken as reported in that table, and D and trimming were inferred from the DNA itself. Among 250,000 to 300,000 clones, over 85% were seen once, and the ten largest hold roughly 1.9%. Germline V gene sequence: CDR1 SGHVS, CDR2 FQNEAQ. The CDR3 sequence is 13 residues long. V gave up 2 bases and J gave up 5 bases, with 9 bases separating them. Participant-reported clinical history was the basis for cohort assignment.

The clonotype comes from a woman aged 60-75 years who had recovered from COVID-19. The material sequenced was PBMCs or T cells enriched from blood (not recorded which). This chain links TRBV7-8 with TRBJ2-5; D perhaps matches TRBD1 (5 bases). Here the CDR3 DNA reads TGTGCCAGCAGCTTACAGGGCGCGGAGACCCAGTACTTC. Translation: CASSLQGAETQYF. The variable domain in full, completed from reference TRBV7-8 and TRBJ2-5, reads GAGVSQSPRYKVAKRGQDVALRCDPISGHVSLFWYQQALGQGPEFLTYFQNEAQLDKSGLPSDRFFAERPEGSVSTLKIQRTQQEDSAVYLCASSLQGAETQYFGPGTRLLVL.